This TCR beta chain is drawn from a study of T-cell reconstitution after alpha-beta-depleted transplantation in children. Trimming removed 4 bases at V and 4 bases at J, with 13 bases between. The CDR3 consists of 14 residues. Germline V gives CDR1 LGHNA, CDR2 YNFKEQ. Preparation of the TCRbeta library involved a method that used unique molecular identifiers. Each CDR3 protein is one row after TCRdb ran MiXCR on the PCR reads. Here the sample spans some 490,000 distinct CDR3 sequences, 12% being singletons. The chain carries TRBV4-2 and TRBJ1-2; unclear D gene. Sequences were derived from PBMCs from the stem cell graft donor, sampled from the stem cell graft. The receptor was derived from a human donor who donated a stem cell graft to a child with combined immunodeficiency. CDR3 bases: TGTGCCAGCAGCCCTGGGAGCCGACTCTATGGCTACACCTTC. Translation gives CASSPGSRLYGYTF.